This entry concerns a single T cell receptor (beta chain). What it binds is not known. The source of the sample is a study of T cell responses to AZD1222 COVID-19 vaccine. Study-wide results and caveats: The study found vaccine-associated CD4 TCRs spanning spike, dominant at 160-218 and 743-854. Among the donors, most were white British and more were female, and clonal diversity was possibly underestimated. Spike-specific TCRs gained breadth and depth after people received two AZD1222 doses.

Germline V lookup: CDR1 SGHRS, CDR2 YFSETQ. The CDR3 totals 15 residues. The J segment lost 3 bases and the V segment lost 4 bases, leaving 8 bases of the junction unmatched. Sequenced by immunoSEQ multiplex PCR; TCRdb stores in-frame clones only, minus some. Among about 140,000 clones listed, around 92% were seen once. The TCR originated in an adult in good health. J is TRBJ2-5 and V is TRBV5-1; 8 nucleotides match TRBD1. The sample in question was peripheral blood, obtained on day 0 of AZD1222 vaccination. The CDR3 nucleotides read TGCGCCAGCAGCACCACACCGACAGGGGAAGAGACCCAGTACTTC. Amino acids: CASSTTPTGEETQYF.